The source of this TCR beta chain is a study of cytomegalovirus exposure and HLA in healthy donors. This PCR relied on a set of 60 Vbeta primers and 13 Jbeta primers. TCRdb keeps only in-frame clones here, not all; method: immunoSEQ multiplex PCR. This sample carries tens of thousands of clones, around 77% of them seen once, and the ten largest clones take roughly 5%. This clonotype originated in a male donor in good health and CMV-seropositive. Sequenced material: PBMCs.

In DNA form, the CDR3 reads TGTGCCAGCAGTCGCTCGGGGGGCGAGCAGTACTTC. This gives the protein CASSRSGGEQYF. The V and J genes are TRBV7-2 and TRBJ2-7; TRBD2 agrees at 7 bases. The CDR3 runs 12 residues. Trimming at V came to 6 bases and at J to 6 bases, leaving 5 bases not matched to a gene. Germline values: CDR1 SGHTA, CDR2 FQGNSA.